The T cell receptor beta chain under discussion was sequenced for a study of blood T cell repertoires in COVID-19. At the level of the study: Both acute and convalescent COVID-19 samples were obtained from the United States, Italy and Spain. T cells, B-cell-depleted T cells, or PBMCs supplied cDNA or gDNA.

The authors' processing: Estimation of nucleated cell counts relied on the amplification of reference gene primers. TCRdb's copy holds only in-frame clones and misses some; the assay was immunoSEQ multiplex PCR. That table supplies the V and J calls and clone size; D and trimming were determined from the DNA. The table records approximately 200,000 clones, around 90% of them present only once. The CDR3 consists of 10 residues. Germline CDR1 and CDR2: WNHNN and SYGVQD (reference sequence). Sequencing used peripheral blood. The sequence came from a man between 18 and 29 years old with active or convalescent COVID-19. The chain joins TRBV10-1 to TRBJ2-2; no clear D gene. The CDR3 is CYKLPGELFF. The CDR3 nucleotides read TGCTACAAATTGCCCGGGGAGCTGTTTTTT.